The 21 T cell receptor beta chains below all came from one sample that was sequenced in a study of blood T cell repertoires in COVID-19 (dated by TCRdb to the early 2020s). The library was prepared using the immunoSEQ multiplex PCR assay. TCRdb carries this immuneACCESS record with in-frame sequences only. Its versions omit some clonotypes, under half of them owing to an unresolved V gene in the studies checked, with the rest unexplained. The sample table contains more than 200,000 clones; only one count was recorded for 83% of them. The top ten hold 2% to 3% of the sample. Sequencing was performed on peripheral blood. These receptors were taken from a woman aged 40 to 50 with active or convalescent COVID-19.

The rearrangement links TRBV27 to TRBJ2-7; D is uncertain. With 6 bases removed from V and 0 bases from J, the gap between germline ends came to 12 bases. Germline V gives CDR1 MNHEY, CDR2 SMNVEV (reference sequence). The CDR3 has 14 residues. The CDR3 DNA is TGTGCCAGCAGATCTTCAATGAGCTCCTACGAGCAGTACTTC. Translated: CASRSSMSSYEQYF.

This clone was counted between two and nine times. The V gene is TRBV24-1, the J gene TRBJ1-5, with 7 bases identical to TRBD1. The CDR3 length is 15 residues. The V segment lost 4 bases and the J segment 3 bases; nucleotides outside the gene matches: 5. The germline V gene encodes CDR1 KGHDR and CDR2 SFDVKD. The CDR3 loop is CATSERTGLNQPQHF. The CDR3 DNA reads TGTGCCACCAGTGAACGGACAGGTCTCAATCAGCCCCAGCATTTT.

The chain joins TRBV19 to TRBJ1-1, with unresolved D. V was cut by 10 bases and J by 0 bases, with 21 bases left in between. The CDR3 sequence is 16 residues long. Germline V gene data show CDR1 as LNHDA and CDR2 as SQIVND (reference sequence). CDR3 sequence: CATSRPGGEMNTEAFF. The CDR3 DNA reads as TGTGCCACCAGTAGGCCAGGCGGGGAAATGAACACTGAAGCTTTCTTT.

The chain recombines TRBV19 with TRBJ2-7, with 8 positions matching TRBD1. V gave up 4 bases and J gave up 5 bases; unmatched junction bases: 4. This CDR3 comprises 13 residues. CDR1 and CDR2 (germline): LNHDA, SQIVND (reference sequence). CDR3 in DNA: TGTGCCAGTAGTACGTACAGGGGGAACGAGCAGTACTTC. Amino acids: CASSTYRGNEQYF.

The chain recombines TRBV29-1 with TRBJ2-7; 8 bases align to TRBD1. The CDR3 loop spans 17 amino acids. Germline assignment: CDR1 SQVTM and CDR2 ANQGSEA. J lost 4 bases, V lost 5 bases, and 19 bases had no gene match. CDR3 loop: CSVQGDSGQGYGYEQYF. CDR3 coding DNA: TGCAGCGTTCAAGGGGACAGCGGACAGGGATATGGGTACGAGCAGTACTTC.

This rearrangement joins TRBV25-1 to TRBJ1-4, with 7 bases lining up with TRBD1. The trim removed 4 bases at V and 8 bases at J, leaving 10 bases unmatched. Germline assignment: CDR1 MGHDK and CDR2 SYGVNS. CDR3 length: 15 residues. The DNA of the CDR3 is TGTGCCAGCAGTGCTCCCCGGGACAGAGGGGAAAAACTGTTTTTT. Translation: CASSAPRDRGEKLFF.

This chain joins TRBV6-5 and TRBJ1-1; D perhaps matches TRBD1 (6 bases). The V end was cut by 7 bases, the J end by 1 base, with 16 bases between. Per the germline V gene, CDR1 is MNHEY and CDR2 is SVGAGI. The CDR3 contains 15 residues. The CDR3: CASMRQATPNTEAFF. The DNA of the CDR3 is TGTGCCAGCATGAGACAGGCTACTCCGAACACTGAAGCTTTCTTT.

A single count supports this clone. This CDR3 is also generated by other DNA sequences in the sample. The chain uses TRBV2 and TRBJ2-5; D unresolved. V dropped 4 bases and J dropped 2 bases, with 5 bases sitting between them. The CDR3 spans 12 residues. CDR1 SNHLY and CDR2 FYNNEI come from the germline V gene. The CDR3, as DNA: TGTGCCAGCAGTGTACTACAAGAGACCCAGTACTTC. Its translation is CASSVLQETQYF.

The V and J genes are TRBV7-2 and TRBJ2-2; no clear D. Germline values: CDR1 SGHTA, CDR2 FQGNSA. The CDR3 contains 14 residues. The ends were cut back, 1 base at V and 0 bases at J, with 3 bases in the middle. The CDR3 protein is CASSLDSNTGELFF. The CDR3 bases are TGTGCCAGCAGCTTAGACTCGAACACCGGGGAGCTGTTTTTT.

A few counts support this clone. The chain is built from TRBV30 and TRBJ1-5; D call uncertain. The germline CDR1 and CDR2 sequences are GTSNPN and SVGIG (reference sequence). This CDR3 contains 13 residues. Between the trimmed V and J ends, which lost 0 bases and 4 bases, there was a span of 7 bases. CDR3 amino acids: CAWSVTGNQPQHF. In nucleotides, the CDR3 is TGTGCCTGGAGTGTAACGGGGAATCAGCCCCAGCATTTT.

This clone was seen once. The chain links TRBV18 to TRBJ1-5, with D perhaps TRBD1 (5 bases). V was clipped by 2 bases and J by 4 bases, with 12 bases between them. Germline values: CDR1 KGHSH, CDR2 LQKENI. CDR3 size: 15 residues. The CDR3 is CASSPGGIGNQPQHF. The DNA for the CDR3 is TGTGCCAGCTCACCAGGGGGGATTGGAAATCAGCCCCAGCATTTT.

The chain is built from TRBV7-9 and TRBJ1-1; D gene ambiguous. Trimming removed 4 bases at V and 7 bases at J, with 13 bases between. Germline V CDR1 and CDR2: SEHNR, FQNEAQ (reference sequence). This CDR3 comprises 13 residues. CDR3 nucleotides: TGTGCCAGCAGCTCTACACAAACAGTTGAAGCTTTCTTT. Translating it yields CASSSTQTVEAFF.

DNA for the CDR3: TGTGCCAGCAGTTTGTACAGGGGGGGCGCTAATGAGCAGTTCTTC. Translating gives CASSLYRGGANEQFF. The chain is built from TRBV6-5 and TRBJ2-1, with D possibly matching TRBD1 (8 bases). The CDR3 has 15 amino acids. Germline assignment: CDR1 MNHEY and CDR2 SVGAGI. V lost 4 bases, J lost 7 bases, and 17 bases lay in between.

The rearrangement links TRBV4-3 to TRBJ2-1; TRBD2 aligns across 8 bases. The CDR3 has 15 residues. V gave up 0 bases and J gave up 9 bases; unmatched junction bases: 7. CDR1 and CDR2 (germline): LGHNA, YSLEER. DNA of the CDR3: TGCGCCAGCAGCCAAGATCGGGGGGGGGCAACTGAGCAGTTCTTC. As protein: CASSQDRGGATEQFF.

V is TRBV6-5 and J is TRBJ1-1; TRBD1 aligns across 7 bases. J lost 2 bases, V lost 5 bases, and 8 bases had no gene match. Germline V lookup: CDR1 MNHEY, CDR2 SVGAGI. The CDR3 spans 15 residues. The CDR3 sequence is CASSRQGLINTEAFF. The CDR3, as DNA: TGTGCCAGCAGTCGACAGGGCCTAATAAACACTGAAGCTTTCTTT.

The chain carries TRBV6-5 and TRBJ2-7, with 7 bases identical to TRBD2. V was pared by 4 bases and J by 6 bases, with 9 bases of the junction left unmatched. Looked up from germline, CDR1 is MNHEY and CDR2 is SVGAGI. The CDR3 consists of 14 residues. The chain's CDR3 is CASSLGGLLGEQYF. CDR3 coding DNA: TGTGCCAGCAGTTTGGGGGGACTATTAGGCGAGCAGTACTTC.

The chain has TRBV5-1 and TRBJ1-1; D is unresolved. CDR3 length: 13 amino acids. The V end lost 1 base, the J end lost 1 base, and 5 bases lay between the germline ends. Per the germline V gene, CDR1 is SGHRS and CDR2 is YFSETQ. The CDR3: CASSLWPNTEAFF. For the CDR3, the DNA is TGCGCCAGCAGCTTGTGGCCGAACACTGAAGCTTTCTTT.

This chain links TRBV28 with TRBJ1-1; no reliable D call. This CDR3 has 13 amino acids. Per the germline V gene, CDR1 is MDHEN and CDR2 is SYDVKM. Trimming cost V 4 bases and J 1 base, with 7 bases left between them. The DNA for the CDR3 is TGTGCCAGCAGTTCACTCCCGAACACTGAAGCTTTCTTT. This sequence encodes CASSSLPNTEAFF.

The chain joins TRBV3-1 (or the pseudogene TRBV3-2) to TRBJ1-5; 8 nucleotides align to TRBD1. J was trimmed by 8 bases and V by 4 bases; bases with no gene match: 13. The CDR3 is made up of 16 amino acids. From germline, CDR1 is LGHDT and CDR2 YNNKEL (reference sequence). CDR3 sequence: CASSLAGGGRGEPQHF. The CDR3 bases are TGTGCCAGCAGCCTGGCAGGGGGCGGTCGTGGGGAGCCCCAGCATTTT.

The chain uses TRBV6-5 and TRBJ1-1, with D unclear. The CDR3 extends over 14 amino acids. Germline V gene data show CDR1 as MNHEY and CDR2 as SVGAGI. The germline V and J ends were trimmed by 7 bases and 3 bases, with 15 bases remaining between them. CDR3 sequence reads: CASNNAAGDTEAFF. The DNA of the CDR3 is TGTGCCAGCAATAACGCGGCCGGGGACACTGAAGCTTTCTTT.

The chain has TRBV29-1 and TRBJ1-2, with D uncertain. The CDR3 has 14 amino acids. Trimming removed 4 bases from V and 3 bases from J, with 15 bases in between. Germline loops: CDR1 SQVTM, CDR2 ANQGSEA. As DNA, the CDR3 is TGCAGCGTTGCGAGGGAGGGAGGAGACTATGGCTACACCTTC. Amino acid sequence: CSVAREGGDYGYTF.